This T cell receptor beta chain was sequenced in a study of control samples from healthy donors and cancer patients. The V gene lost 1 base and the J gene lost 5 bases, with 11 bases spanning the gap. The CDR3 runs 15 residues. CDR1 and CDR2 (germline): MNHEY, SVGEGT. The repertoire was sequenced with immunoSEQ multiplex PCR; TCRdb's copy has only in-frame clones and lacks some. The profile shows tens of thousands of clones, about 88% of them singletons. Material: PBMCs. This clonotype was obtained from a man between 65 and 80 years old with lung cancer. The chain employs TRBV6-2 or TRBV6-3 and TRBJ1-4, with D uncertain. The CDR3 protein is CASSYFMAVNEKLFF. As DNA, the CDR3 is TGTGCCAGCAGTTACTTCATGGCGGTCAATGAAAAACTGTTTTTT.